This T cell receptor (beta chain) was recovered during a study of OX40 agonist ivuxolimab in advanced cancers. The study, taken as a whole, reports: Relatively little clonal expansion, among the lowest observed, appeared in partial responders at 0.1-3.0 mg/kg. Averaged across samples, CD8+ T cells carried more expanded clones than CD4+ did.

Germline V gene lookup returns CDR1 MNHEY and CDR2 SMNVEV (reference sequence). Germline trimming cut 5 bases from V and 9 bases from J; bases unmatched to any gene: 5. The CDR3 covers 14 residues. Worth noting for this clone: Its specificity is unknown.

The method was immunoSEQ multiplex PCR; TCRdb's version includes in-frame clones alone and lacks a portion of them. The sample shows about 68,000 clones, 90% to 95% of them seen only once. The rearrangement links TRBV27 to TRBJ2-1; 12 positions agree with TRBD1. This receptor was taken from an adult with an advanced solid tumor such as melanoma, head and neck, liver or kidney cancer. This specimen consisted of CD4+ or CD8+ T cells sorted from blood, obtained in a trial of the OX40 agonist ivuxolimab. CDR3 in DNA: TGTGCCAGCAGTGGGGGACAGGGGGCGTCTGAGCAGTTCTTC. This sequence encodes CASSGGQGASEQFF.